This is a list of T cell receptor beta chains from one sample in a study of T cell repertoires in cytomegalovirus infection. TCRdb used MiXCR to reprocess the reads, holding one entry per CDR3 protein. Seen here are 450,000 to 650,000 distinct CDR3 sequences, 40% observed once, and the top ten hold 48%. Their recognized antigens are unknown. Sample: cultured PBMCs, taken from culture after CMV antigen stimulation. Every receptor here comes from a human donor in good health (CMV status not recorded). Some clones in this sample may be carry-over from other donors' samples. Both conserved end residues are part of each CDR3. A D gene is named only where the DNA matches it firmly. The listing skips clone size in some rows; elsewhere it reads once, few, many or a size class.

d_gene	abundance	v_gene	j_gene	CDR3aa	CDR3nt
.	few	TRBV7-2	TRBJ1-2	CASSLAVTVHVFGGYTF	TGTGCCAGCAGCTTAGCTGTCACGGTTCACGTGTTCGGTGGCTACACCTTC
.	once	TRBV7-8	TRBJ2-3	CASRPAGQRTTDTQYF	TGTGCCAGCAGACCCGCCGGACAGAGAACCACAGATACGCAGTATTTT
.	.	TRBV12-3/TRBV12-4	TRBJ1-5	CASKPQGNQPQHF	TGTGCCAGCAAACCGCAGGGCAATCAGCCCCAGCATTTT
.	many	TRBV7-2	TRBJ1-4	CASSLSGRANEKLFF	TGTGCCAGCAGCTTATCTGGGAGGGCTAATGAAAAACTGTTTTTT
TRBD1	few	TRBV11-2	TRBJ1-2	CASRESGGQLYGYTF	TGTGCCAGCCGAGAGAGCGGGGGACAGCTCTATGGCTACACCTTC
.	.	TRBV7-2	TRBJ1-4	CASSLWTNEKLFF	TGTGCCAGCAGCTTATGGACTAATGAAAAACTGTTTTTT
.	.	TRBV5-6	TRBJ1-5	CASSPGGGLTQPQHF	TGTGCCAGCAGCCCTGGCGGAGGGCTGACTCAGCCCCAGCATTTT
.	.	TRBV2	TRBJ2-3	CASTRTVIRTDTQYF	TGTGCCAGCACTCGGACAGTGATACGCACAGATACGCAGTATTTT
.	few	TRBV4-3	TRBJ1-1	CASSAQWAVMNTEAFF	TGCGCCAGCAGCGCCCAATGGGCGGTGATGAACACTGAAGCTTTCTTT
TRBD1	.	TRBV10-3	TRBJ2-1	CAISESEQGADEQFF	TGTGCCATCAGTGAGTCGGAACAGGGGGCCGATGAGCAGTTCTTC
TRBD2	few	TRBV29-1	TRBJ2-3	CSVVGGNTQYF	TGCAGCGTTGTGGGGGGGAATACGCAGTATTTT
.	.	TRBV20-1	TRBJ1-5	CSATGVPNQPQHF	TGCAGTGCTACAGGGGTACCCAATCAGCCCCAGCATTTT
TRBD2	.	TRBV6-1	TRBJ2-1	CASSYSGTYNEQFF	TGTGCCAGCAGTTATAGCGGGACCTACAATGAGCAGTTCTTC
.	.	TRBV28	TRBJ1-1	CASSYEGRGAFF	TGTGCCAGCAGTTACGAGGGGCGCGGAGCTTTCTTT
.	few	TRBV27	TRBJ1-5	CASSTGAADQPQHF	TGTGCCAGCAGCACCGGGGCTGCGGATCAGCCCCAGCATTTT
TRBD2	once	TRBV6-5	TRBJ2-7	CASIKGTSESYEQYF	TGTGCCAGTATCAAAGGGACTAGCGAATCCTACGAGCAGTACTTC
TRBD2	.	TRBV20-1	TRBJ2-6	CSARDSLAGGPGANVLTF	TGCAGTGCTAGAGATTCGTTAGCGGGAGGGCCTGGGGCCAACGTCCTGACTTTC
TRBD1	few	TRBV2	TRBJ2-7	CASSDQGETYEQYF	TGTGCCAGCAGTGACCAGGGGGAAACCTACGAGCAGTACTTC
TRBD1	.	TRBV5-6	TRBJ1-2	CASSGGTGPWAYYGYTF	TGTGCCAGCAGCGGGGGGACAGGGCCGTGGGCGTACTATGGCTACACCTTC
TRBD1	.	TRBV18	TRBJ2-1	CASRPIGTGAYNEQFF	TGTGCCAGCCGACCTATCGGGACAGGGGCCTACAATGAGCAGTTCTTC
.	few	TRBV3-1	TRBJ1-2	CASSQGGLGGYTF	TGTGCCAGCAGCCAAGGTGGTCTGGGAGGCTACACCTTC
.	few	TRBV29-1	TRBJ2-1	CSGNRGGEQFF	TGCAGCGGGAACAGGGGAGGGGAGCAGTTCTTC
TRBD2	.	TRBV12-3/TRBV12-4	TRBJ2-1	CASSPTSGPTGEQFF	TGTGCCAGCAGTCCTACTAGCGGCCCTACAGGAGAGCAGTTCTTC
.	.	TRBV29-1	TRBJ2-7	CSVGGPSSSYEQYF	TGCAGCGTTGGGGGGCCGAGCAGCTCCTACGAGCAGTACTTC
TRBD2	few	TRBV7-2	TRBJ2-2	CASSPGLAGSGTGELFF	TGTGCCAGCAGCCCGGGACTAGCGGGTTCGGGCACCGGGGAGCTGTTTTTT
.	.	TRBV4-2	TRBJ2-7	CASSQGGRSGYEQYF	TGTGCCAGCAGCCAAGGAGGTCGGAGCGGGTACGAGCAGTACTTC
.	.	TRBV12-3/TRBV12-4	TRBJ1-5	CASSFSGLDSNQPQHF	TGTGCCAGCAGCTTTTCAGGGCTGGATAGCAATCAGCCCCAGCATTTT
.	.	TRBV7-6	TRBJ2-7	CASSPDPGTYEQYF	TGTGCCAGCAGCCCTGACCCGGGCACCTACGAGCAGTACTTC
.	few	TRBV12-3/TRBV12-4	TRBJ1-2	CASSDYRGGYTF	TGTGCCAGCAGCGACTACCGGGGTGGCTACACCTTC
TRBD1	few	TRBV12-3/TRBV12-4	TRBJ1-1	CASREPGGEAFF	TGTGCCAGCAGGGAACCAGGGGGAGAAGCTTTCTTT
.	.	TRBV6-1	TRBJ1-4	CAGSVHAGTDNEKLFF	TGTGCCGGCAGTGTCCACGCCGGGACGGATAATGAAAAACTGTTTTTT
.	many	TRBV7-8	TRBJ2-7	CASSLGRGLGSYEQYF	TGTGCCAGCAGCTTAGGGAGGGGGCTGGGTAGCTACGAGCAGTACTTC
.	.	TRBV7-4	TRBJ1-2	CASSPLASAYGYTF	TGTGCCAGCAGCCCCCTCGCCTCCGCCTATGGCTACACCTTC
TRBD1	few	TRBV6-6	TRBJ2-4	CASSWGTAVDIQYF	TGTGCCAGCAGTTGGGGGACAGCTGTGGACATTCAGTACTTC
.	.	TRBV4-1	TRBJ2-3	CASSQVMADTQYF	TGCGCCAGCAGCCAAGTGATGGCAGATACGCAGTATTTT
.	once	TRBV10-3	TRBJ2-3	CAISESIGGVQATQYF	TGTGCCATCAGTGAGTCTATTGGGGGCGTTCAGGCTACGCAGTATTTT
.	many	TRBV7-2	TRBJ1-5	CASSGGQWNQPQHF	TGTGCCAGCAGCGGCGGACAGTGGAATCAGCCCCAGCATTTT
.	.	TRBV6-8	TRBJ1-2	CASSREELSTGYGYTF	TGTGCCAGCAGCCGAGAAGAGCTTTCTACGGGGTATGGCTACACCTTC
.	.	TRBV5-4	TRBJ2-2	CASSLGQDTGELFF	TGTGCCAGCAGCTTGGGCCAGGACACCGGGGAGCTGTTTTTT
.	many	TRBV7-8	TRBJ2-5	CASSLGPTQETQYF	TGTGCCAGCAGCTTAGGTCCTACTCAAGAGACCCAGTACTTC
.	.	TRBV11-2	TRBJ2-2	CASSLDQTWDIRNTGELFF	TGTGCCAGCAGCTTAGATCAAACTTGGGACATCAGAAACACCGGGGAGCTGTTTTTT
.	few	TRBV5-4	TRBJ1-1	CASSSSLENTEAFF	TGTGCCAGCAGCTCATCCTTGGAGAACACTGAAGCTTTCTTT
TRBD1	.	TRBV27	TRBJ1-1	CASSRDRENTEAFF	TGTGCCAGCTCCCGAGACAGGGAGAACACTGAAGCTTTCTTT
TRBD1	few	TRBV5-5	TRBJ2-2	CASSTPGQGANTGELFF	TGTGCCAGCAGCACTCCGGGACAGGGGGCGAACACCGGGGAGCTGTTTTTT
.	many	TRBV7-2	TRBJ2-3	CASSYQGLDTQYF	TGTGCCAGCAGCTACCAGGGGTTAGATACGCAGTATTTT
TRBD1	.	TRBV7-9	TRBJ1-2	CASNEIGQGSYTF	TGTGCCAGCAACGAAATCGGACAGGGCAGCTACACCTTC
TRBD2	few	TRBV7-2	TRBJ2-5	CASSPLTGGETQYF	TGTGCCAGCAGCCCCCTAACGGGGGGGGAGACCCAGTACTTC
.	.	TRBV19	TRBJ1-5	CASRSVPLGADQPQHF	TGTGCCAGTAGGAGTGTTCCGCTCGGAGCAGATCAGCCCCAGCATTTT
.	few	TRBV6-8	TRBJ1-5	CASTLGRERYQHQPQHF	TGTGCCAGCACTTTGGGCAGGGAGAGGTATCAACACCAGCCCCAGCATTTT
.	.	TRBV20-1	TRBJ2-5	CSAPKQETQYF	TGCAGTGCTCCGAAGCAGGAGACCCAGTACTTC
.	.	TRBV7-4	TRBJ1-6	CASSAQGRSPLHF	TGTGCCAGCAGCGCCCAGGGAAGATCACCCCTCCACTTT
TRBD2	few	TRBV10-3	TRBJ2-7	CAIRDRKREGHYEQYF	TGTGCCATCAGAGACAGAAAGCGGGAGGGCCACTACGAGCAGTACTTC
TRBD2	.	TRBV25-1	TRBJ2-1	CASSDSSLAGGNEQFF	TGTGCCAGCAGTGATAGTTCACTAGCGGGAGGCAATGAGCAGTTCTTC
.	.	TRBV30	TRBJ1-1	CAGDMNTEAFF	TGTGCCGGGGATATGAACACTGAAGCTTTCTTT
TRBD2	few	TRBV7-2	TRBJ2-1	CASSLVAGVAYNEQFF	TGTGCCAGCAGCTTAGTCGCGGGAGTGGCCTACAATGAGCAGTTCTTC